These 24 T cell receptor beta chains were all obtained from the same sample, sequenced in a study of shared clonotypes between healthy human individuals. Using immunoSEQ multiplex PCR, the repertoire was profiled, and TCRdb retains in-frame clones only, with some absent. The data contain some 2.4 million clones, roughly 93% of them singletons. Sequencing was performed on naive CD4+ T cells from PBMCs. Subset meaning: CD45RA+ positively selected. All receptors come from a man between 18 and 29 years old in good health. Some clones in this sample may be carry-over from other donors' samples.

The rearrangement links TRBV27 to TRBJ2-7; D is undetermined. V was pared by 2 bases and J by 2 bases, with 7 bases between. Germline V lookup: CDR1 MNHEY, CDR2 SMNVEV (reference sequence). The CDR3 totals 13 residues. In DNA, the CDR3 is TGTGCCAGCAGTTTAACTATGACCTACGAGCAGTACTTC. This sequence encodes CASSLTMTYEQYF.

The V call is TRBV6-5, the J call TRBJ2-7; D uncertain. Trimming cost V 4 bases and J 0 bases, with 10 bases left between them. The CDR3 spans 14 residues. Germline loops: CDR1 MNHEY, CDR2 SVGAGI. The CDR3 protein is CASSWGRLSYEQYF. Here the CDR3 DNA reads TGTGCCAGCAGTTGGGGTCGACTCTCCTACGAGCAGTACTTC.

The chain is built from TRBV21-1 and TRBJ2-7; TRBD2 is taken as the D call from the table, unchecked against the DNA. TRBV21-1 is a pseudogene segment. The CDR3 consists of 15 residues. The CDR3, as DNA: TGTGCCAGCGCTTCCTTCTGGCGGGCAACCTACGAGCAGTACTTC. Translation gives CASASFWRATYEQYF.

The chain is built from TRBV27 and TRBJ2-7, with a weak D call TRBD2 (5 bases). Per germline, CDR1 MNHEY and CDR2 SMNVEV (reference sequence). The length of the CDR3 is 17 residues. Trimming shortened V by 2 bases and J by 0 bases, and 17 bases separated the two germline ends. The CDR3 sequence: CASSLGVGSAFSYEQYF. The CDR3 region has the DNA TGTGCCAGCAGTTTAGGGGTGGGTAGCGCCTTCTCCTACGAGCAGTACTTC.

V and J are TRBV19 and TRBJ2-7, with 7 bases fitting TRBD2. The V gene end was trimmed by 8 bases and the J gene end by 4 bases; junction bases not matched to a gene: 26. Germline V gene data show CDR1 as LNHDA and CDR2 as SQIVND (reference sequence). This CDR3 has 19 residues. CDR3 in amino acids: CASPPGGKGRTGGGYEQYF. DNA of the CDR3: TGTGCCAGTCCCCCGGGAGGAAAGGGTAGGACGGGAGGAGGGTACGAGCAGTACTTC.

This chain's CDR3 is CASSFSGTSSTDTQYF. The CDR3 bases are TGTGCCAGCAGCTTCAGCGGCACCTCTAGCACAGATACGCAGTATTTT. The chain uses TRBV11-3 and TRBJ2-3, with a possible D match to TRBD2 (5 bases). Germline V lookup: CDR1 SGHNT, CDR2 YENEEA. This CDR3 contains 16 residues. V was cut by 3 bases and J by 0 bases, with 13 bases left in between.

This chain joins TRBV6-1 and TRBJ2-1; no clear D. The V and J ends lost 2 bases and 6 bases respectively, with 14 bases between them. Germline-derived CDR1 and CDR2 are MNHNS and SASEGT. This CDR3 is built from 15 residues. CDR3: CASSELVRKPNEQFF. For the CDR3, the DNA is TGTGCCAGCAGTGAACTGGTGAGAAAACCCAATGAGCAGTTCTTC.

Points on this clone: Different DNA sequences within this sample yield the same CDR3. The rearrangement uses TRBV19 and TRBJ2-6, with no clear D. The CDR3 is 15 amino acids. Germline CDR1 reads LNHDA; CDR2 reads SQIVND (reference sequence). V was trimmed by 2 bases and J by 0 bases, leaving 5 bases between them. The CDR3 nucleotides are TGTGCCAGTAGTATATCGGGCTCTGGGGCCAACGTCCTGACTTTC. The encoded protein is CASSISGSGANVLTF.

This rearrangement joins TRBV27 to TRBJ2-7; no definite D call. V lost 0 bases to trimming and J lost 2 bases, with 11 bases between them. CDR1 and CDR2 (germline): MNHEY, SMNVEV (reference sequence). CDR3 length: 15 residues. CDR3 loop: CASSLSWTATYEQYF. For the CDR3, the DNA is TGTGCCAGCAGTTTATCGTGGACGGCCACCTACGAGCAGTACTTC.

The J gene is TRBJ2-4, the V gene TRBV11-2, with D maybe TRBD1 (5 bases). The V end was cut by 0 bases, the J end by 8 bases, with 23 bases between. The CDR3 is 18 residues long. Germline V gives CDR1 SGHAT, CDR2 FQNNGV. The CDR3 DNA follows: TGTGCCAGCAGCTTAGATTCGTATGGCAGGGCAGGATTAGACATTCAGTACTTC. Its protein is CASSLDSYGRAGLDIQYF.

The J gene is TRBJ2-3, the V gene TRBV2; 7 positions match TRBD2. Germline lookup yields CDR1 SNHLY and CDR2 FYNNEI. CDR3 length: 15 amino acids. J gave up 3 bases and V 4 bases, and 7 bases lay outside the gene matches. The CDR3 is CASSAAGRLTDTQYF. In DNA form, the CDR3 reads TGTGCCAGCAGTGCAGCGGGACGTTTAACAGATACGCAGTATTTT.

The chain links TRBV28 to TRBJ1-2; D is unresolved. This CDR3 is built from 15 residues. Deletions cut 2 bases from V and 0 bases from J, with 10 bases between. Germline loops: CDR1 MDHEN, CDR2 SYDVKM. The CDR3 is CASSLPWSSNYGYTF. As DNA, the CDR3 is TGTGCCAGCAGTTTACCGTGGAGTTCTAACTATGGCTACACCTTC.

CDR3 in DNA: TGTGCCAGCGGGGAGCTGGCTACGCAGTATTTT. It translates to CASGELATQYF. The genes are TRBV9 and TRBJ2-3; possibly TRBD2 for D (5 bases). This CDR3 spans 11 amino acids. V was cut by 7 bases and J by 8 bases, with 11 bases left in between. Germline V CDR1 and CDR2: SGDLS, YYNGEE. Together with reference TRBV9 and TRBJ2-3, the CDR3 gives the full variable domain: DSGVTQTPKHLITATGQRVTLRCSPRSGDLSVYWYQQSLDQGLQFLIQYYNGEERAKGNILERFSAQQFPDLHSELNLSSLELGDSALYFCASGELATQYFGPGTRLTVL.

This clone was seen only once. This CDR3 is CASSVGQPTNEKLFF. The CDR3 DNA sequence: TGTGCCAGCAGCGTAGGACAGCCAACTAATGAAAAACTGTTTTTT. This chain links TRBV9 with TRBJ1-4; tentatively, D is TRBD1 (5 bases). The CDR3 sequence is 15 residues long. Looked up from germline, CDR1 is SGDLS and CDR2 is YYNGEE. V was clipped by 0 bases and J by 0 bases, with 6 bases between them.

The chain employs TRBV5-1 and TRBJ2-1; 15 nucleotides agree with TRBD2. Germline trimming cut 5 bases from V and 10 bases from J; bases unmatched to any gene: 7. The CDR3 has 15 residues. CDR1 is SGHRS, CDR2 YFSETQ, per germline. The CDR3 loop reads CASRALGLAGGEQFF. Written as DNA, the CDR3 is TGCGCCAGCAGGGCCCTGGGACTAGCGGGAGGAGAGCAGTTCTTC.

The CDR3 coding sequence is TGTGCCAGTAGTATTGGCGGGAGGGCCTTCATGAGCTCCTACAATGAGCAGTTCTTC. Translation gives CASSIGGRAFMSSYNEQFF. The chain uses TRBV19 and TRBJ2-1, with 9 bases matching TRBD2. This CDR3 is 19 amino acids long. The germline CDR1 and CDR2 sequences are LNHDA and SQIVND (reference sequence). Germline trimming cut 3 bases from V and 0 bases from J; bases unmatched to any gene: 12.

This clone was observed a single time. The rearrangement uses TRBV2 and TRBJ2-3, with D possibly TRBD1 on 5 matching bases. V shed 3 bases and J shed 1 base, with 8 bases lying between them. The CDR3 is made up of 14 amino acids. Germline loops: CDR1 SNHLY, CDR2 FYNNEI. The CDR3 DNA reads as TGTGCCAGCAGTGACAGGGCTGGCACAGATACGCAGTATTTT. This sequence encodes CASSDRAGTDTQYF.

J is TRBJ2-2 and V is TRBV29-1; 8 nucleotides line up with TRBD1. This CDR3 spans 13 amino acids. Germline V gene lookup returns CDR1 SQVTM and CDR2 ANQGSEA. J lost 6 bases, V lost 5 bases, and 5 bases had no gene match. The CDR3, as DNA: TGCAGCGTTCAGGGGGCGTATGCCGGGGAGCTGTTTTTT. Translating gives CSVQGAYAGELFF.

This chain uses TRBV6-1 with TRBJ2-3; D not resolved. The CDR3 is 14 amino acids. The germline V and J ends were trimmed by 4 bases and 0 bases, with 8 bases remaining between them. CDR1 MNHNS and CDR2 SASEGT come from the germline V gene. The CDR3 spells CASSVAESTDTQYF. In DNA, the CDR3 is TGTGCCAGCAGTGTGGCGGAAAGCACAGATACGCAGTATTTT.

This chain connects TRBV5-5 to TRBJ1-3; tentative D call: TRBD1 (5 bases). The germline V gene has CDR1 SGHKS and CDR2 YYEKEE (reference sequence). V was trimmed by 2 bases and J by 0 bases, leaving 12 bases between them. This CDR3 spans 16 amino acids. CDR3 bases: TGTGCCAGCAGCTTCTTTGGGGCCAGCTCTGGAAACACCATATATTTT. This encodes CASSFFGASSGNTIYF. Full variable domain (outside the CDR3, taken from reference TRBV5-5 and TRBJ1-3): DAGVTQSPTHLIKTRGQQVTLRCSPISGHKSVSWYQQVLGQGPQFIFQYYEKEERGRGNFPDRFSARQFPNYSSELNVNALLLGDSALYLCASSFFGASSGNTIYFGEGSWLTVV.

The chain uses TRBV30 and TRBJ2-1; D uncertain. Germline V gene lookup returns CDR1 GTSNPN and CDR2 SVGIG (reference sequence). The V gene lost 1 base and the J gene lost 12 bases, with 10 bases spanning the gap. The length of the CDR3 is 11 residues. Here the CDR3 DNA reads TGTGCCTGGAGTGGCGAGGTTTGGCAGTTCTTC. This gives the protein CAWSGEVWQFF.

The chain recombines TRBV28 with TRBJ1-1; D uncertain. V was pared by 5 bases and J by 0 bases, with 16 bases between. Germline-derived CDR1 and CDR2 are MDHEN and SYDVKM. CDR3 length: 16 amino acids. The CDR3 DNA reads TGTGCCAGCAGTACCAACGAAGGCGGGATGAACACTGAAGCTTTCTTT. The encoded protein is CASSTNEGGMNTEAFF.

With regard to this clone: The same CDR3 also results from other DNA sequences found in this sample. This chain uses TRBV19 with TRBJ2-1; D is unresolved. The germline V and J ends were trimmed by 3 bases and 5 bases, with 5 bases remaining between them. CDR1 and CDR2 (germline): LNHDA, SQIVND (reference sequence). There are 12 residues in the CDR3. CDR3 protein: CASSIGDNEQFF. The DNA for the CDR3 is TGTGCCAGTAGTATTGGTGACAATGAGCAGTTCTTC.

The chain uses TRBV6-5 and TRBJ2-5; 7 bases line up with TRBD1. The end of the DNA fits TRBJ2-7 better, so the J call may be wrong. CDR3 size: 16 residues. Germline CDR1 and CDR2: MNHEY and SVGAGI. The CDR3 spells CASSYSHRDSSYEQYF. The CDR3 DNA follows: TGTGCCAGCAGTTACTCACACCGGGACAGCTCCTACGAGCAGTACTTC.